This T cell receptor beta chain emerged from a study of CD8+ T cells in alopecia areata. Regarding the study as a whole: Scalp samples also yield sequences from resident alphabeta T cells of normal skin. Elevated clonality characterized lesional scalp relative to normal scalp, particularly in alopecia totalis/universalis.

Extracted from the samples, RNA was reverse transcribed into cDNA to serve as the sequencing template. Some clones are missing from TCRdb's copy, which holds only in-frame ones; the method was immunoSEQ multiplex PCR. The sample holds about 140,000 clones, approximately 65% seen once. As to this clone: Its cognate antigen is unknown.

Material: CD8+ T cells sorted from blood. This receptor was taken from a human donor in good health.

CDR3 sequence: CASSYSSGRKKETQYF. The CDR3 DNA reads TGTGCCAGCAGTTACTCTAGCGGGAGGAAGAAAGAGACCCAGTACTTC. The rearrangement uses TRBV6-5 and TRBJ2-5; 10 bases fit TRBD2. Germline V CDR1 and CDR2: MNHEY, SVGAGI. The CDR3 has 16 amino acids. The J segment lost 3 bases and the V segment lost 0 bases, leaving 4 bases of the junction unmatched.